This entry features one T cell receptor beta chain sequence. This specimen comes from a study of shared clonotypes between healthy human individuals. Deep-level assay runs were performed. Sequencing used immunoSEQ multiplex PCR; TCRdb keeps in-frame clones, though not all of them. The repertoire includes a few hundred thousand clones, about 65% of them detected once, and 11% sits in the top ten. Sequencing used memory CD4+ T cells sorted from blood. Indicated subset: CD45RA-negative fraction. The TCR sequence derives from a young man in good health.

The CDR3 sequence: CATRQGNNEQFF. For the CDR3, the DNA is TGTGCCACCCGACAGGGGAACAATGAGCAGTTCTTC. The chain links TRBV28 to TRBJ2-1; 8 bases match TRBD1. This CDR3 spans 12 amino acids. In germline, CDR1 is MDHEN, CDR2 SYDVKM. Trimming removed 10 bases from V and 5 bases from J; junction bases left unmatched: 4.